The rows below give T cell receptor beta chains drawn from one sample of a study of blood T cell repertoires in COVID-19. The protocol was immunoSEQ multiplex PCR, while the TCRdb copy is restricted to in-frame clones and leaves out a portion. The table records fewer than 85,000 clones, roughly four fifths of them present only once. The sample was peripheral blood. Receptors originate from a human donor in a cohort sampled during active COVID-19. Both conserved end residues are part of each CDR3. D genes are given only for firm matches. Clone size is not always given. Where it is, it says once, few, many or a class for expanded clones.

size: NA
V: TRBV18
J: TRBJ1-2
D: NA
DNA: TGTGCCAGCTCACCAAGGACAACTAACTATGGCTACACCTTC
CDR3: CASSPRTTNYGYTF

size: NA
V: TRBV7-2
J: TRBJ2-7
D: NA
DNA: TGTGCCAGCACTTGGCTGGGGGGTTCCTACGAGCAGTACTTC
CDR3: CASTWLGGSYEQYF

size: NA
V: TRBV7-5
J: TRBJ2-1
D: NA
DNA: TGTGCCAGAAGCTTAGTTGTGGTGCAGGGGGTAACCTACAATGAGCAGTTCTTC
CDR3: CARSLVVVQGVTYNEQFF

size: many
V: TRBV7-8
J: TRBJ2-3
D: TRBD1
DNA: TGTGCCAGCAGCTCCTGGGACAGGGCTGCAGATACGCAGTATTTT
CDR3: CASSSWDRAADTQYF

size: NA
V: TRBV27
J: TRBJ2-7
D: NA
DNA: TGTGCCAGCAAACGCAGCAGGGTCTCCTACGAGCAGTACTTC
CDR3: CASKRSRVSYEQYF

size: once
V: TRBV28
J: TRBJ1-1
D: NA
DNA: TGTGCCAGCAGTTTAGGGGGGAGGGACACTGAAGCTTTCTTT
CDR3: CASSLGGRDTEAFF

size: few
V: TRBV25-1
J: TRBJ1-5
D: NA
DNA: TGTGCCAGCTCGGGGGCGGGGGGGATGTATCAGCCCCAGCATTTT
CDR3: CASSGAGGMYQPQHF

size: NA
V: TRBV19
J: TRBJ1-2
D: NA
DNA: TGTGCCAGTAGTCTGAGCTATGGCTACACCTTC
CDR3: CASSLSYGYTF

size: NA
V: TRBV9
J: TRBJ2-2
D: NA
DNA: TGTGCCAGCTCCAAGGGGGGGCCGGGGGAGCTGTTTTTT
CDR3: CASSKGGPGELFF

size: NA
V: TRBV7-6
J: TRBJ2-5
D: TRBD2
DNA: TGTGCCAGCAGCCCGGGACTAGCGGGGGTACAAGAGACCCAGTACTTC
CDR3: CASSPGLAGVQETQYF

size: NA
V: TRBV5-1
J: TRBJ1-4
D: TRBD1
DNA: TGCGCCAGCAGCTGGGGGACAGGTCTAGAAAAACTGTTTTTT
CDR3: CASSWGTGLEKLFF

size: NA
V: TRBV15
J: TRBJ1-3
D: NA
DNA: TGTGCCACCAGCAGTGAAATCACGGTGGCTGGAAACACCATATATTTT
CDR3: CATSSEITVAGNTIYF

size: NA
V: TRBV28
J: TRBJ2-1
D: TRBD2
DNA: TGTGCCAGCAGACCGGGACTAGTAGCCTACAATGAGCAGTTCTTC
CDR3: CASRPGLVAYNEQFF

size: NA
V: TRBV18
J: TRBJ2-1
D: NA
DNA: TGTGCCAGCTCACCCCTCGGGGAGGGGGTGTTCTTC
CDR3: CASSPLGEGVFF

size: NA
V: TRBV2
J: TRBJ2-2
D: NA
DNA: TGTGCCAGCAGGGTTTCGACAGTCACCGGGGAGCTGTTTTTT
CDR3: CASRVSTVTGELFF

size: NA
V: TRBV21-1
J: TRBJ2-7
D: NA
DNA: TGTGCCAGCAGCAAGCGGCAGGACTCCGCATACCTCTACGAGCAGTACTTC
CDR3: CASSKRQDSAYLYEQYF

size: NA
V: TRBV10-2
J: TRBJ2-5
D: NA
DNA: TGCGCCAGCCGGGCAGGGGCCCAAGAGACCCAGTACTTC
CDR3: CASRAGAQETQYF

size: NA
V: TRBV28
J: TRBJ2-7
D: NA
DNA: TGTGCCAGCAGTTCTTCCTACGAGCAGTACTTC
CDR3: CASSSSYEQYF

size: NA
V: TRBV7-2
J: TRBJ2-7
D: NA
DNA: TGTGCCAGCAGCTTAATCCAGTCGGGGGAGCAGTACTTC
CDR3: CASSLIQSGEQYF

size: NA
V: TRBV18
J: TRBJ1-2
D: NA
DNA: TGTGCCAGCTCACCACCAGGGGCCTACTATGGCTACACCTTC
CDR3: CASSPPGAYYGYTF

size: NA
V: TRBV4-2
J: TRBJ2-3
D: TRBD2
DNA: TGTGCCAGCAGCCAAGAAACCGCGGGGGGGCGAGATACGCAGTATTTT
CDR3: CASSQETAGGRDTQYF

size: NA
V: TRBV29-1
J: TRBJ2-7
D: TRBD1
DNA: TGCAGCGTCAAGACCGGGACAGGGTACTACGAGCAGTACTTC
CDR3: CSVKTGTGYYEQYF

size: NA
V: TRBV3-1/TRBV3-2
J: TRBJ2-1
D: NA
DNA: TGTGCCAGCAGCCAAGATCCCGTCAATGAGCAGTTCTTC
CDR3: CASSQDPVNEQFF

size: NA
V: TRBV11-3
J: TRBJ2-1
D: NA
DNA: TGTGCCAGCAGCGGAGAGGGTGCCAGGGAGCAGTTCTTC
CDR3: CASSGEGAREQFF

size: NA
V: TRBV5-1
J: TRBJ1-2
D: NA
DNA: TGCGCCAGCAGCTTGGAGATGGGGGCCGACTATGGCTACACCTTC
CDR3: CASSLEMGADYGYTF

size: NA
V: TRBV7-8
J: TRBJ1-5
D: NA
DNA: TGTGCCAGCAGCTCCTTCCGGACAGTTAGCAATCAGCCCCAGCATTTT
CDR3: CASSSFRTVSNQPQHF

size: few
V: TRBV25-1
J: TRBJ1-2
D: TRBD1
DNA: TGTGCCAGCAGTGAAACGGGACAGGGGGCCCGGGGCTACACCTTC
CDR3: CASSETGQGARGYTF

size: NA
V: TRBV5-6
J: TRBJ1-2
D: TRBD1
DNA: TGTGCCAGCAGCCGGACAGGGTTTAACTATGGCTACACCTTC
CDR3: CASSRTGFNYGYTF

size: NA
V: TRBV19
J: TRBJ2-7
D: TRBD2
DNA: TGTGCCAGTAGTTCGAGTCTAGCGGGCGGTGGCCACGAGCAGTACTTC
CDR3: CASSSSLAGGGHEQYF

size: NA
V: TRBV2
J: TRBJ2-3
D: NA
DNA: TGTGCCAGTACTAGACATAGCACAGATACGCAGTATTTT
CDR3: CASTRHSTDTQYF

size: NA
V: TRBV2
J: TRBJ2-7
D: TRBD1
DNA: TGTGCCAGCAGAGAAGAACAGCGGACAGGGGGCTCCTACGAGCAGTACTTC
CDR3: CASREEQRTGGSYEQYF

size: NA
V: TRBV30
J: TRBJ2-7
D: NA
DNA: TGTGCCTGGAGATCACGGACGGGGACCTACGAGCAGTACTTC
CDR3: CAWRSRTGTYEQYF

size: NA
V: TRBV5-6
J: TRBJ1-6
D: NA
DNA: TGTGCCAGCAGCTTAACAGTGAATTCACCCCTCCACTTT
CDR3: CASSLTVNSPLHF

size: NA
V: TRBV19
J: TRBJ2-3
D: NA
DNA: TGTGCCAGTAGTCTTCGCACAGATACGCAGTATTTT
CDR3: CASSLRTDTQYF

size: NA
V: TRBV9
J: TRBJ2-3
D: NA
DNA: TGTGCCAGCAGCCGCGGCGTCGGGGGTGGGACAGATACGCAGTATTTT
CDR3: CASSRGVGGGTDTQYF

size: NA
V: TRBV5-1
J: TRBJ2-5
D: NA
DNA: TGCGCCAGCAGCTTGAGGCCTATCGGGGGAGAGACCCAGTACTTC
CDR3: CASSLRPIGGETQYF